The 7 T cell receptor beta chains below come from one sample, sequenced in a study of blood T cell repertoires in COVID-19. Libraries were prepared by immunoSEQ multiplex PCR; TCRdb keeps only in-frame clonotypes and omits some of them. Of 250,000 to 400,000 clones in the sample, roughly nine tenths were seen once. Source material: PBMCs or T cells enriched from blood (not recorded which). All receptors come from a man aged 60 to 75 who had recovered from COVID-19.

This clone was detected once. This sequence joins TRBV6-5 and TRBJ1-4, with TRBD1 as a possible D gene (5 bases). Germline V gene sequence: CDR1 MNHEY, CDR2 SVGAGI. The V and J ends lost 7 bases and 8 bases respectively, with 14 bases between them. CDR3 size: 13 residues. The CDR3 region has the DNA TGTGCCAGCACTGGACACCCCTACGAAAAACTGTTTTTT. Amino acids: CASTGHPYEKLFF.

CDR3 sequence: CASSQERGPNEKLFF. The CDR3 DNA reads TGCGCCAGCAGCCAAGAAAGGGGCCCAAATGAAAAACTGTTTTTT. V usage is TRBV4-1 and J usage is TRBJ1-4; D might be TRBD1 (5 bases). Germline loops: CDR1 MGHRA, CDR2 YSYEKL. This CDR3 contains 15 residues. The ends were cut back, 0 bases at V and 5 bases at J, with 10 bases in the middle.

The V gene is TRBV23-1, the J gene TRBJ1-3, with D possibly TRBD1 on 5 matching bases. TRBV23-1 is an ORF; its function is uncertain. This CDR3 is 16 amino acids long. The V gene lost 2 bases and the J gene lost 1 base, with 12 bases spanning the gap. CDR3 sequence: CASSQRAGPSGNTIYF. The CDR3 region has the DNA TGCGCCAGCAGTCAACGTGCGGGGCCTTCTGGAAACACCATATATTTT.

This clone occurred a few times. The J gene is TRBJ2-1, the V gene TRBV7-8; the D gene is possibly TRBD2 (6 bases). The V gene lost 5 bases and the J gene lost 9 bases, with 23 bases spanning the gap. The CDR3 loop spans 16 amino acids. Germline V gene data show CDR1 as SGHVS and CDR2 as FQNEAQ. CDR3 coding DNA: TGTGCCAGCAGCAACGGGACTGTCGGGAGACTGGGTGAGCAGTTCTTC. It yields the protein CASSNGTVGRLGEQFF.

The CDR3 here is CASSLQGFNSPLHF. As DNA, the CDR3 is TGTGCCAGCAGCCTACAGGGGTTTAATTCACCCCTCCACTTT. The chain carries TRBV4-2 and TRBJ1-6; 7 bases fit TRBD1. V was clipped by 4 bases and J by 6 bases; unmatched bases: 3. Per the germline V gene, CDR1 is LGHNA and CDR2 is YNFKEQ. The CDR3 consists of 14 residues.

The CDR3, as DNA: TGCAGCGTTGACTCGGGAGTGGACACACCTCGGTACTTC. This codes for CSVDSGVDTPRYF. The V and J genes are TRBV29-1 and TRBJ2-7; tentatively, D is TRBD2 (6 bases). The CDR3 runs 13 residues. The germline gives CDR1 SQVTM, CDR2 ANQGSEA. Trimming left V 3 bases short and J 12 bases short, with 21 bases between.

The chain has TRBV5-1 and TRBJ2-7; D possibly corresponds to TRBD2 (7 bases). Deletions cut 0 bases from V and 7 bases from J, with 20 bases between. The CDR3 sequence is 16 residues long. Germline lookup yields CDR1 SGHRS and CDR2 YFSETQ. The CDR3 nucleotides are TGCGCCAGCAGCTTGGCCGGGCGGGGCGGGGGCCGGGAGCAGTACTTC. Translation: CASSLAGRGGGREQYF.